This TCR beta chain comes out of a study of CD8+ T cells in alopecia areata. Study information: Patients given treatment had severity scored by the percentage of scalp area affected.

The treatment is: oral pan-JAK inhibitor, 5-10 mg twice daily. Worth noting for this clone: Its specificity is not known.

Whole-study results and caveats: The study found that many expanded lesional clones persisted in scalp and blood during tofacitinib.

This CDR3 region has 15 residues. With 0 bases removed from V and 5 bases from J, the gap between germline ends came to 13 bases. The V gene's germline CDR1 is MGHDK and CDR2 SYGVNS. RNA, once extracted, was reverse transcribed into cDNA for use as the sequencing template. Sequenced by immunoSEQ multiplex PCR; TCRdb stores in-frame clones only, minus some. The sample contains 190,000 or so clones, 58% of which appear only once. V and J are TRBV25-1 and TRBJ1-1; a possible D gene is TRBD1 (5 bases). Source: CD4+ T cells sorted from blood, taken at week 24, from a patient treated with tofacitinib. The TCR was taken from a human donor with alopecia areata. The CDR3 DNA follows: TGTGCCAGCAGTGAATATTCTGGGACGGGGACTGAAGCTTTCTTT. Translation gives CASSEYSGTGTEAFF.